This TCR beta chain came from a study of blood T cell repertoires in COVID-19. On the study more broadly: Sources were T cells, B-cell-depleted T cells, or PBMCs; the material itself was cDNA or gDNA.

CDR3 size: 15 residues. Germline V gene sequence: CDR1 SGHTA, CDR2 FQGTGA. The J segment lost 3 bases and the V segment lost 5 bases, leaving 9 bases of the junction unmatched. As handled by the study authors: Amplified reference gene primers provided the basis for estimating nucleated cell counts. The table came from immunoSEQ multiplex PCR; TCRdb's copy has only in-frame clones and leaves some out. The DNA gave D and trimming, while V, J and clone size come from that table. The sample lists 100,000 to 150,000 clones, 81% seen once, with roughly 15% in the top ten. Seattle's enrolled individuals joined amid active infection and were then monitored longitudinally.

The receptor comes from a man aged 25 to 45 with COVID-19, enrolled during active disease. The chain is built from TRBV7-3 and TRBJ1-2, with TRBD1 matching over 7 bases. Source material: peripheral blood. The CDR3 DNA is TGTGCCAGCAGCCCCTTTGACAGGGAAGACTATGGCTACACCTTC. Translating gives CASSPFDREDYGYTF.